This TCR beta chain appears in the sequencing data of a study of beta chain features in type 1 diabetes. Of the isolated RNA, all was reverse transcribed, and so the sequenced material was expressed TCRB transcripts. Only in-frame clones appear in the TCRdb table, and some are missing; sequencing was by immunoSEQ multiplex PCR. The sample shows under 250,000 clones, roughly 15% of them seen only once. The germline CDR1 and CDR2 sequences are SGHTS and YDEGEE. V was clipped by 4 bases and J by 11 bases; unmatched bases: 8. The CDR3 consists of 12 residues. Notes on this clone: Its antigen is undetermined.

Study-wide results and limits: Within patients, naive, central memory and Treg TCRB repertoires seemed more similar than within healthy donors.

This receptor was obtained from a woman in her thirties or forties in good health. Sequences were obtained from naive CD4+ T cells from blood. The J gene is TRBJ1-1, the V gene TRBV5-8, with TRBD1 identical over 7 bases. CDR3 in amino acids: CASSMGGTAAFF. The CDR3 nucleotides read TGTGCCAGCAGCATGGGAGGGACAGCCGCTTTCTTT.